The rows below give T cell receptor beta chains drawn from one sample of a study of blood T cell repertoires in COVID-19. Only in-frame clones appear in the TCRdb table, and some are missing; sequencing was by immunoSEQ multiplex PCR. The table has some 150,000 clones, 84% seen once. The source material was peripheral blood. These receptor sequences come from a woman in her 50s in a cohort sampled during active or convalescent COVID-19. The CDR3 runs from the conserved cysteine through the conserved F or W. Fields, in order: V gene, clone size, CDR3 protein. The listing skips clone size in some rows; elsewhere it reads once, few, many or a size class.

v_gene: TRBV7-3
abundance: .
CDR3aa: CASSFTSGGAWNEQFF

v_gene: TRBV12-3/TRBV12-4
abundance: .
CDR3aa: CASSGTGYGYTF

v_gene: TRBV19
abundance: few
CDR3aa: CATSSGTINYGYTF

v_gene: TRBV30
abundance: .
CDR3aa: CAWSVLNTEAFF

v_gene: TRBV6-1
abundance: .
CDR3aa: CASSEPGRGVEAFF

v_gene: TRBV4-3
abundance: .
CDR3aa: CASSQGAGTSDTQYF

v_gene: TRBV9
abundance: .
CDR3aa: CASSVTDRGEQYF

v_gene: TRBV19
abundance: .
CDR3aa: CASSIDDRRASPLHF

v_gene: TRBV11-2
abundance: .
CDR3aa: CASSLQGYGNTIYF

v_gene: TRBV7-8
abundance: .
CDR3aa: CASSRTQGREQYF

v_gene: TRBV19
abundance: .
CDR3aa: CASSLAGGSYNEQFF

v_gene: TRBV7-2
abundance: .
CDR3aa: CASRPSDRGPTEAFF

v_gene: TRBV10-3
abundance: .
CDR3aa: CAISGNRDRNTEAFF

v_gene: TRBV19
abundance: .
CDR3aa: CASSIQGGLGYTF

v_gene: TRBV5-1
abundance: .
CDR3aa: CASSSQGLGYTF

v_gene: TRBV12-3/TRBV12-4
abundance: .
CDR3aa: CASSQDSWAFF

v_gene: TRBV18
abundance: .
CDR3aa: CASSPRAQGGDTQYF

v_gene: TRBV13
abundance: many
CDR3aa: CASSLYGGGANNEQFF

v_gene: TRBV6-5
abundance: .
CDR3aa: CASRRTGSASPLHF

v_gene: TRBV6-5
abundance: once
CDR3aa: CASSSPRTGAGEQYF

v_gene: TRBV7-3
abundance: .
CDR3aa: CASSASGGVYNEQFF

v_gene: TRBV7-3
abundance: .
CDR3aa: CASSRSGDYQETQYF

v_gene: TRBV19
abundance: few
CDR3aa: CASSIVDSGTYGYTF

v_gene: TRBV7-9
abundance: .
CDR3aa: CASSLVFSGNTIYF

v_gene: TRBV4-3
abundance: few
CDR3aa: CASSQARQGRDTQYF

v_gene: TRBV3-1/TRBV3-2
abundance: .
CDR3aa: CASSLRDRLYGYTF

v_gene: TRBV6-5
abundance: .
CDR3aa: CASRDRGWTGELFF

v_gene: TRBV2
abundance: .
CDR3aa: CASKKDRNTEAFF

v_gene: TRBV19
abundance: .
CDR3aa: CASSTVLNTEAFF

v_gene: TRBV19
abundance: few
CDR3aa: CASLGTGYTGELFF

v_gene: TRBV5-1
abundance: .
CDR3aa: CASSFRGTAEAFF

v_gene: TRBV10-3
abundance: few
CDR3aa: CAISESAGEVVPLHF

v_gene: TRBV10-2
abundance: .
CDR3aa: CASSAFISVIEAFF

v_gene: TRBV28
abundance: .
CDR3aa: CASSDQGAGYEQYF

v_gene: TRBV6-5
abundance: .
CDR3aa: CASSYGRGSVYTF

v_gene: TRBV9
abundance: .
CDR3aa: CASSSWTGGYPTEAFF

v_gene: TRBV5-6
abundance: .
CDR3aa: CASSFGRGNTEAFF

v_gene: TRBV11-2
abundance: many
CDR3aa: CASSLQGGAGELFF

v_gene: TRBV5-6
abundance: .
CDR3aa: CASSSLSGTGGYEQYF

v_gene: TRBV27
abundance: .
CDR3aa: CASRLRGTAGTEAFF

v_gene: TRBV5-8
abundance: .
CDR3aa: CASSPGGAQETQYF

v_gene: TRBV10-2
abundance: .
CDR3aa: CASTPGAGGITDTQYF

v_gene: TRBV5-4
abundance: once
CDR3aa: CASSTTYSGVRYEQYF

v_gene: TRBV19
abundance: .
CDR3aa: CASTEVAPEQYF

v_gene: TRBV5-1
abundance: .
CDR3aa: CASSLVSAAISGNTIYF